One T cell receptor beta chain is described in this entry. Sequencing used immunoSEQ multiplex PCR; TCRdb keeps in-frame clones, though not all of them. The sample consists of about 220,000 clones, around four fifths of them appearing once. Trimming stripped 10 bases from V and 12 bases from J, with 28 bases between. Germline V gene data show CDR1 as MNHEY and CDR2 as SVGAGI. This CDR3 has 15 residues. This specimen comes from a study of blood T cell repertoires in COVID-19. Study in general: The analysed material was cDNA or gDNA that came from T cells, B-cell-depleted T cells, or PBMCs.

This receptor was identified in a woman between 65 and 79 years old with COVID-19, enrolled during active disease. The chain links TRBV6-5 to TRBJ1-5, with D uncertain. Sequences were obtained from peripheral blood. The CDR3 DNA follows: TGTGCCACAGGATCCTTAAGGCAGGTGACATCAAGCCAGCATTTT. Its translation: CATGSLRQVTSSQHF.